Listed below are T cell receptor beta chains from one sample, sequenced in a study of Tregs in tolerant kidney transplant recipients. Sequenced by immunoSEQ multiplex PCR; TCRdb stores in-frame clones only, minus some. Of under 50,000 clones in the sample, more than 80% were seen once. Sequencing input: Tregs from blood. The receptors originated from a human donor in good health. Both conserved end residues are part of each CDR3. The order of the fields is clone size, D gene, J gene, V gene, CDR3 protein, CDR3 DNA. The D gene is left open where the match is weak. Clone size is not always given. Where it is, it says once, few, many or a class for expanded clones.

. | . | TRBJ1-3 | TRBV4-2 | CASSVLGSGNTIYF | TGTGCCAGCAGCGTGCTCGGGTCCGGAAACACCATATATTTT
. | . | TRBJ2-1 | TRBV19 | CASSISGDPYNEQFF | TGTGCCAGTAGTATTTCAGGGGATCCCTACAATGAGCAGTTCTTC
. | . | TRBJ1-1 | TRBV5-1 | CASSPERGGWNTEAFF | TGCGCCAGCAGCCCGGAACGGGGGGGTTGGAACACTGAAGCTTTCTTT
once | . | TRBJ2-6 | TRBV7-2 | CASSLVGVGANVLTF | TGTGCCAGCAGCTTAGTCGGGGTTGGGGCCAACGTCCTGACTTTC
. | . | TRBJ1-1 | TRBV5-1 | CASSLVTAGTEAFF | TGCGCCAGCAGCTTGGTGACGGCGGGGACTGAAGCTTTCTTT
. | TRBD2 | TRBJ2-5 | TRBV6-1 | CASRSAGGRETQYF | TGTGCCAGCAGGTCAGCGGGGGGGCGAGAGACCCAGTACTTC
. | . | TRBJ1-5 | TRBV30 | CAWRKRAGHF | TGTGCCTGGAGAAAACGCGCAGGGCATTTT
. | TRBD1 | TRBJ1-1 | TRBV2 | CASTYLGQGARRDTEAFF | TGTGCCAGCACCTACTTAGGACAGGGGGCGCGGAGAGACACTGAAGCTTTCTTT
. | TRBD2 | TRBJ2-3 | TRBV6-5 | CASRGLAGGTYTQYF | TGTGCCAGCAGAGGACTAGCGGGGGGGACCTATACGCAGTATTTT
. | TRBD1 | TRBJ2-1 | TRBV6-5 | CASRGGTGYNEQFF | TGTGCCAGCAGGGGCGGGACAGGATACAATGAGCAGTTCTTC
. | . | TRBJ1-4 | TRBV4-1 | CASSQGLYSRGQKLFF | TGCGCCAGCAGCCAAGGCCTATACTCCCGGGGGCAAAAACTGTTTTTT
. | . | TRBJ2-4 | TRBV2 | CASTDPSPKNIQYF | TGTGCCAGCACCGACCCTAGCCCCAAAAACATTCAGTACTTC
. | . | TRBJ2-1 | TRBV10-3 | CAISESPRLDEQFF | TGTGCCATCAGTGAGTCCCCCAGGTTAGATGAGCAGTTCTTC
. | . | TRBJ2-3 | TRBV5-1 | CASSLTIQDYTQYF | TGCGCCAGCAGCTTAACTATTCAGGATTATACGCAGTATTTT
. | TRBD1 | TRBJ2-7 | TRBV6-1 | CASSGTDRVSYEQYF | TGTGCCAGCAGTGGGACCGACAGGGTCTCCTACGAGCAGTACTTC
once | TRBD1 | TRBJ2-7 | TRBV7-8 | CASSYTTGPYEQYF | TGTGCCAGCAGCTATACGACAGGGCCCTACGAGCAGTACTTC
. | . | TRBJ1-2 | TRBV7-9 | CASSPPRDGYTF | TGTGCCAGCAGCCCACCCCGGGATGGCTACACCTTC
. | . | TRBJ2-3 | TRBV2 | CATEGRGSRFPSTDTQYF | TGTGCCACCGAGGGCAGGGGCTCTAGATTTCCCAGCACAGATACGCAGTATTTT
. | TRBD1 | TRBJ2-7 | TRBV10-1 | CASSRTGVEQYF | TGCGCCAGCAGTCGGACAGGGGTTGAGCAGTACTTC
. | TRBD1 | TRBJ1-2 | TRBV4-2 | CATRAGGNYGYTF | TGTGCCACCAGGGCAGGGGGGAACTATGGCTACACCTTC
once | TRBD1 | TRBJ1-1 | TRBV7-9 | CASSSGTAKRAFF | TGTGCCAGCAGCTCCGGGACAGCAAAAAGGGCTTTCTTT
once | . | TRBJ2-5 | TRBV5-1 | CASSLVGGFQETQYF | TGCGCCAGCAGCTTGGTGGGGGGTTTCCAAGAGACCCAGTACTTC
. | . | TRBJ1-3 | TRBV7-6 | CASSLGGTEVNTIYF | TGTGCCAGCAGCTTAGGTGGGACTGAAGTAAACACCATATATTTT
. | TRBD1 | TRBJ1-1 | TRBV5-4 | CASSWGDRNTEAFF | TGTGCCAGCAGCTGGGGGGACAGGAACACTGAAGCTTTCTTT
. | TRBD1 | TRBJ2-1 | TRBV5-1 | CASSLMTGAPYNEQFF | TGCGCCAGCAGCTTGATGACAGGGGCACCATACAATGAGCAGTTCTTC